The 4 T cell receptor beta chains presented below share a single source sample, sequenced in a study of OX40 agonist ivuxolimab in advanced cancers. Measured with immunoSEQ multiplex PCR; TCRdb has only the in-frame clones, and not every one. The sample lists fewer than 70,000 clones; 75% to 90% were seen once. The sample here was CD4+ or CD8+ T cells sorted from blood, taken in a trial of the OX40 agonist ivuxolimab. These receptor sequences come from an adult with an advanced solid tumor such as melanoma, head and neck, liver or kidney cancer.

J is TRBJ2-7 and V is TRBV6-6, with 8 bases lining up with TRBD1. CDR1 is MNHNY and CDR2 is SVGAGI in the germline V gene (reference sequence). The V and J ends lost 1 base and 2 bases, in that order; junction bases with no gene match: 1. The CDR3 extends over 14 amino acids. The CDR3 DNA reads as TGTGCCAGCAGTTACTGGACAGGGCCCTACGAGCAGTACTTC. As protein: CASSYWTGPYEQYF.

The chain carries TRBV6-5 and TRBJ1-2; D remains ambiguous. Per the germline V gene, CDR1 is MNHEY and CDR2 is SVGAGI. The CDR3 consists of 11 residues. V was trimmed by 6 bases and J by 4 bases, leaving 6 bases between them. CDR3 loop: CASRTAYGYTF. CDR3 nucleotides: TGTGCCAGCAGAACGGCCTATGGCTACACCTTC.

This clone was detected once. The genes are TRBV6-1 and TRBJ1-6, with TRBD1 matching 7 bases. The CDR3 consists of 15 residues. Germline values: CDR1 MNHNS, CDR2 SASEGT. With V trimmed by 5 bases and J by 5 bases, 6 bases remained unmatched. The CDR3, as DNA: TGTGCCAGCAGTCGACAGGGAGGAGATAATTCACCCCTCCACTTT. It yields the protein CASSRQGGDNSPLHF.

The chain carries TRBV30 and TRBJ2-3; 10 bases map to TRBD1. The CDR3 loop spans 16 amino acids. The V segment lost 1 base and the J segment 5 bases; nucleotides outside the gene matches: 9. The germline CDR1 and CDR2 sequences are GTSNPN and SVGIG (reference sequence). This CDR3 is CAWSDPRDRGLDTQYF. The CDR3 DNA is TGTGCCTGGAGTGACCCCCGGGACAGGGGTTTAGATACGCAGTATTTT.